The 29 T cell receptor beta chains listed next were all sequenced from one sample in a study of T cell changes during pregnancy in multiple sclerosis. Using immunoSEQ multiplex PCR, the repertoire was profiled, and TCRdb retains in-frame clones only, with some absent. The table has approximately 90,000 clones, almost 95% seen once. Sample: peripheral blood, taken after pregnancy. The origin of the receptors is a female donor with multiple sclerosis, enrolled in a pregnancy study.

This sequence joins TRBV5-1 and TRBJ2-6; TRBD2 might be the D (7 bases). The CDR3 loop spans 16 amino acids. V lost 4 bases, J lost 4 bases, and 15 bases lay in between. Germline CDR1 and CDR2: SGHRS and YFSETQ. In DNA form, the CDR3 reads TGCGCCAGCAGCGCCATGGGGGGGCGAGGGGCCAACGTCCTGACTTTC. The encoded protein is CASSAMGGRGANVLTF. Full variable domain (missing parts from reference TRBV5-1 and TRBJ2-6): KAGVTQTPRYLIKTRGQQVTLSCSPISGHRSVSWYQQTPGQGLQFLFEYFSETQRNKGNFPGRFSGRQFSNSRSEMNVSTLELGDSALYLCASSAMGGRGANVLTFGAGSRLTVL.

The chain couples TRBV15 to TRBJ1-2; 9 bases match TRBD1. Germline CDR1 reads LNHNV; CDR2 reads YYDKDF (reference sequence). The CDR3 loop spans 19 amino acids. The J segment lost 3 bases and the V segment lost 1 base, leaving 15 bases of the junction unmatched. CDR3 sequence reads: CATSRGAGTGILAHYGYTF. CDR3 in DNA: TGTGCCACCAGCAGAGGTGCCGGGACAGGGATTTTAGCACACTATGGCTACACCTTC.

This chain joins TRBV21-1 and TRBJ2-7; TRBD2 is taken as the D call from the table, unchecked against the DNA. TRBV21-1 is a pseudogene. The CDR3 covers 15 residues. As DNA, the CDR3 is TGTGCCAGCAGCGGGGGGGCGGGAGGTAACTACGAGCAGTACTTC. Amino acids: CASSGGAGGNYEQYF.

The V and J genes are TRBV6-1 and TRBJ1-1, with D maybe TRBD1 (5 bases). V gave up 0 bases and J gave up 0 bases, with 17 bases separating them. The CDR3 covers 18 residues. The germline CDR1 and CDR2 sequences are MNHNS and SASEGT. CDR3 DNA: TGTGCCAGCAGTGAAGCGTCTGCGGGGCAGGACATGAACACTGAAGCTTTCTTT. It codes for CASSEASAGQDMNTEAFF.

The V and J genes are TRBV13 and TRBJ2-7; TRBD2 matches at 8 bases. Germline V lookup: CDR1 PRHDT, CDR2 FYEKMQ (reference sequence). Trimming removed 5 bases from V and 1 base from J; junction bases left unmatched: 7. This CDR3 has 15 amino acids. CDR3 sequence (DNA): TGTGCCAGCAGCCGTAGCGGGGAGAGATCCTACGAGCAGTACTTC. It codes for CASSRSGERSYEQYF.

The chain uses TRBV6-5 and TRBJ2-7, with 10 bases fitting TRBD1. Unmatched junction bases numbered 7, after V lost 5 bases and J lost 6 bases. This CDR3 is 14 amino acids long. Germline lookup yields CDR1 MNHEY and CDR2 SVGAGI. CDR3 in DNA: TGTGCCAGCAGTAGCCAGGGACAGGGGTTCGAGCAGTACTTC. Translation: CASSSQGQGFEQYF.

The chain carries TRBV10-3 and TRBJ1-2; 10 bases line up with TRBD1. CDR1 is ENHRY and CDR2 is SYGVKD in the germline V gene. The CDR3 has 12 amino acids. Trimming at V came to 6 bases and at J to 8 bases, leaving 3 bases not matched to a gene. The CDR3 here is CAIRGQGEGYTF. The CDR3 DNA is TGTGCCATCAGAGGACAGGGGGAAGGCTACACCTTC.

The CDR3 here is CASSATGTSGSYEQYF. CDR3 coding DNA: TGTGCCAGCAGCGCGACCGGGACTAGCGGATCCTACGAGCAGTACTTC. The chain carries TRBV7-9 and TRBJ2-7; TRBD2 aligns across 11 bases. Germline V lookup: CDR1 SEHNR, CDR2 FQNEAQ (reference sequence). This CDR3 region has 16 residues. V shed 5 bases and J 1 base; nucleotides not matched to a gene: 7.

On this clone: At the DNA level, this CDR3 is encoded by other sequences in the same sample as well. The CDR3 nucleotides are TGTGCCAGCAGCCCTCGGGGTTCACCCCTCCACTTT. It translates to CASSPRGSPLHF. The chain has TRBV5-6 and TRBJ1-6; unclear D gene. The V and J ends lost 4 bases and 9 bases respectively, with 8 bases between them. Germline CDR1 is SGHDT and CDR2 is YYEEEE. The CDR3 extends over 12 amino acids. Full variable domain (rest looked up from reference TRBV5-6 and TRBJ1-6): DAGVTQSPTHLIKTRGQQVTLRCSPKSGHDTVSWYQQALGQGPQFIFQYYEEEERQRGNFPDRFSGHQFPNYSSELNVNALLLGDSALYLCASSPRGSPLHFGNGTRLTVT.

This rearrangement joins TRBV5-4 to TRBJ2-7; D gene unclear. The germline gives CDR1 SGHNT, CDR2 YYREEE (reference sequence). V was pared by 0 bases and J by 0 bases, with 7 bases between. This CDR3 has 14 amino acids. CDR3 in DNA: TGTGCCAGCAGCTTGGGCCAGTCCTCCTACGAGCAGTACTTC. It specifies CASSLGQSSYEQYF.

The J gene is TRBJ1-2, the V gene TRBV5-8; maybe TRBD1 (6 bases). With 0 bases removed from V and 7 bases from J, the gap between germline ends came to 10 bases. Germline V gene sequence: CDR1 SGHTS, CDR2 YDEGEE. The CDR3 runs 13 residues. CDR3 residues: CASSLDRVTGYTF. CDR3 nucleotide sequence: TGTGCCAGCAGCTTGGACAGGGTGACTGGCTACACCTTC.

This chain links TRBV19 with TRBJ1-1; 10 positions agree with TRBD1. CDR3 size: 14 residues. The germline V gene encodes CDR1 LNHDA and CDR2 SQIVND (reference sequence). J lost 4 bases, V lost 5 bases, and 4 bases had no gene match. CDR3 in amino acids: CASSATGGVTEAFF. The CDR3 DNA reads TGTGCCAGTAGTGCGACAGGGGGCGTCACTGAAGCTTTCTTT. The complete variable domain, with remaining parts taken from reference TRBV19 and TRBJ1-1, reads DGGITQSPKYLFRKEGQNVTLSCEQNLNHDAMYWYRQDPGQGLRLIYYSQIVNDFQKGDIAEGYSVSREKKESFPLTVTSAQKNPTAFYLCASSATGGVTEAFFGQGTRLTVV.

The rearrangement uses TRBV6-6 and TRBJ2-3, with TRBD2 matching over 7 bases. The CDR3 spans 14 residues. Germline-derived CDR1 and CDR2 are MNHNY and SVGAGI (reference sequence). The V gene end was trimmed by 6 bases and the J gene end by 0 bases; junction bases not matched to a gene: 3. The CDR3 nucleotides are TGTGCCAGCAGGGGCGGGGGAAGCACAGATACGCAGTATTTT. It is translated as CASRGGGSTDTQYF.

The V call is TRBV10-3, the J call TRBJ2-2; a possible D gene is TRBD1 (6 bases). The CDR3 runs to 15 residues. Germline loops: CDR1 ENHRY, CDR2 SYGVKD. V lost 7 bases to trimming and J lost 0 bases, with 12 bases between them. The CDR3 loop is CAIKEDRANTGELFF. CDR3 nucleotides: TGTGCCATCAAAGAGGACAGAGCGAACACCGGGGAGCTGTTTTTT.

The J gene is TRBJ1-2, the V gene TRBV20-1; no firm D call. The CDR3 spans 11 residues. Between the trimmed V and J ends, which lost 4 bases and 3 bases, there was a span of 6 bases. Germline V gene sequence: CDR1 DFQATT, CDR2 SNEGSKA (reference sequence). The CDR3 coding sequence is TGCAGTGCTACCATTCACTATGGCTACACCTTC. Translating it yields CSATIHYGYTF.

The chain is built from TRBV4-1 and TRBJ1-1, with a weak D call TRBD1 (6 bases). Trimming took off 4 bases at V and 4 bases at J, with 16 bases between the two ends. This CDR3 contains 15 residues. Germline V CDR1 and CDR2: MGHRA, YSYEKL. CDR3 protein: CASSPAGGRVTEAFF. For the CDR3, the DNA is TGCGCCAGCAGCCCTGCTGGGGGCCGGGTCACTGAAGCTTTCTTT.

J is TRBJ1-5 and V is TRBV11-2; 7 bases line up with TRBD1. V dropped 5 bases and J dropped 5; count of bases not matched to a gene: 3. CDR1 is SGHAT and CDR2 is FQNNGV in the germline V gene. The CDR3 is 13 amino acids. The CDR3 sequence: CASSRDRDQPQHF. In nucleotides, the CDR3 is TGTGCCAGCAGCCGGGACAGAGATCAGCCCCAGCATTTT.

The V call is TRBV7-9, the J call TRBJ1-1; perhaps TRBD1 as D (6 bases). The CDR3 sequence is 13 residues long. V lost 5 bases and J lost 4, with 11 bases in between. Germline V gene lookup returns CDR1 SEHNR and CDR2 FQNEAQ (reference sequence). CDR3: CASSPKGVTEAFF. In DNA form, the CDR3 reads TGTGCCAGCAGCCCCAAGGGGGTCACTGAAGCTTTCTTT.

This chain links TRBV27 with TRBJ1-6, with D maybe TRBD1 (5 bases). Trimming took 4 bases from V and 8 from J, leaving 9 bases between them. The CDR3 spans 13 residues. CDR1 MNHEY and CDR2 SMNVEV come from the germline V gene (reference sequence). CDR3 in amino acids: CASSWEQDSPLHF. The CDR3 nucleotides are TGTGCCAGCAGTTGGGAACAGGATTCACCCCTCCACTTT.

The CDR3 protein is CASSPTGYSYEQYF. The CDR3 DNA follows: TGTGCCAGTAGCCCGACAGGGTACTCCTACGAGCAGTACTTC. The chain employs TRBV19 and TRBJ2-7; 7 bases map to TRBD1. Unmatched junction bases numbered 5, after V lost 6 bases and J lost 0 bases. This CDR3 is built from 14 residues. Looked up from germline, CDR1 is LNHDA and CDR2 is SQIVND (reference sequence).

This sequence joins TRBV9 and TRBJ2-2; 7 bases align to TRBD1. This CDR3 has 16 amino acids. The germline CDR1 and CDR2 sequences are SGDLS and YYNGEE. The ends lost 0 bases at V and 0 bases at J; junction bases unmatched: 2. CDR3 coding DNA: TGTGCCAGCAGCGTAGGCCAGGGGGCGAACACCGGGGAGCTGTTTTTT. This encodes CASSVGQGANTGELFF.

This chain links TRBV7-2 with TRBJ2-1; 12 bases align to TRBD2. The CDR3 is 15 residues long. The V gene end was trimmed by 5 bases and the J gene end by 6 bases; junction bases not matched to a gene: 5. Per germline, CDR1 SGHTA and CDR2 FQGNSA. The CDR3 DNA reads TGTGCCAGCAGCCAGAGACTAGCGGGAGTCAATGAGCAGTTCTTC. Translating it yields CASSQRLAGVNEQFF. Based on the CDR3 plus reference TRBV7-2 and TRBJ2-1, the full variable domain is GAGVSQSPSNKVTEKGKDVELRCDPISGHTALYWYRQSLGQGLEFLIYFQGNSAPDKSGLPSDRFSAERTGGSVSTLTIQRTQQEDSAVYLCASSQRLAGVNEQFFGPGTRLTVL.

This sequence joins TRBV29-1 and TRBJ2-7; 10 bases match TRBD2. The V and J ends lost 1 base and 4 bases, in that order; junction bases with no gene match: 4. The CDR3 runs to 14 residues. Per germline, CDR1 SQVTM and CDR2 ANQGSEA. The CDR3 sequence is CSVEGLAGDYEQYF. The CDR3, as DNA: TGCAGCGTTGAAGGGCTAGCGGGAGATTACGAGCAGTACTTC.

The chain links TRBV10-3 to TRBJ2-2; the D gene is possibly TRBD1 (6 bases). This CDR3 is built from 17 residues. Trimming removed 3 bases at V and 3 bases at J, with 17 bases between. Germline V gene sequence: CDR1 ENHRY, CDR2 SYGVKD. The CDR3: CAISDLQGQTDTGELFF. The CDR3 DNA follows: TGTGCCATCAGTGATTTACAGGGCCAGACTGACACCGGGGAGCTGTTTTTT.

A few counts support this clone. This chain connects TRBV19 to TRBJ1-2, with D possibly TRBD1 on 5 matching bases. V lost 7 bases, J lost 4 bases, and 10 bases lay in between. The CDR3 is 12 residues long. In germline, CDR1 is LNHDA, CDR2 SQIVND (reference sequence). DNA of the CDR3: TGTGCCAGTACTATGGGGGGCTATGGCTACACCTTC. Protein sequence: CASTMGGYGYTF.

This clone was detected only a few times. The V gene is TRBV16, the J gene TRBJ1-2; D uncertain. Germline loops: CDR1 KGHSY, CDR2 FQNENV. V gave up 4 bases and J gave up 6 bases, with 9 bases separating them. The CDR3 extends over 12 amino acids. This CDR3 reads CASSPTRNGYTF. In DNA form, the CDR3 reads TGTGCCAGCAGCCCGACACGGAATGGCTACACCTTC.

The chain joins TRBV7-2 to TRBJ2-7; the match to TRBD2 covers 11 bases. With V trimmed by 1 base and J by 7 bases, 6 bases remained unmatched. Germline assignment: CDR1 SGHTA and CDR2 FQGNSA. The CDR3 is 15 residues long. The CDR3 region has the DNA TGTGCCAGCAGCTTAGAATCTAGCGGGGGGATGGAGCAGTACTTC. Translation gives CASSLESSGGMEQYF.

V gene TRBV19 combines with J gene TRBJ2-5; 7 bases are shared with TRBD1. CDR1 and CDR2 (germline): LNHDA, SQIVND (reference sequence). This CDR3 is 14 amino acids long. V dropped 5 bases and J dropped 5; count of bases not matched to a gene: 8. CDR3 DNA sequence: TGTGCCAGTAGTCCACGACAGGGCAGGGAGACCCAGTACTTC. Encoded protein: CASSPRQGRETQYF.

The chain joins TRBV30 to TRBJ1-1, with 9 bases matching TRBD1. Germline V gene sequence: CDR1 GTSNPN, CDR2 SVGIG (reference sequence). J was trimmed by 5 bases and V by 1 base; bases with no gene match: 5. The CDR3 is made up of 14 amino acids. The CDR3 here is CAWSATGGATEAFF. Written as DNA, the CDR3 is TGTGCCTGGAGTGCCACAGGGGGCGCGACTGAAGCTTTCTTT.